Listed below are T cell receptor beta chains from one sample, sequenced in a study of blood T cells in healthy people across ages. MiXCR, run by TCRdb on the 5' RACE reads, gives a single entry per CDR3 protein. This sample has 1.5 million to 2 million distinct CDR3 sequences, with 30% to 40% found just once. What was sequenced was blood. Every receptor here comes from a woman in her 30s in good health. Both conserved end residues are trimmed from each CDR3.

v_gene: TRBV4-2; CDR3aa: ASSQDPGRNTEAF
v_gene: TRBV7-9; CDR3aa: ASSSSGRGGYGEQF
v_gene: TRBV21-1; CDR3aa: ASSRGQVQNKNIQY
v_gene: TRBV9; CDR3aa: ASSRPGGHEQF
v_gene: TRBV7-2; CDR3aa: ASSWTLGNYEQY
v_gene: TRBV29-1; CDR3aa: SDPRWRVYEQY
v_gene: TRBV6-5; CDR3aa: ASSWGRGGETQY
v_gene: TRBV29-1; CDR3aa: SVDGQNYGYT
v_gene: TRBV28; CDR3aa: ASSSPGGITDTQY
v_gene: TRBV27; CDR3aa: ASSLDRNKAETQY
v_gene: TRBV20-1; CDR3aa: SARVWHQETQY
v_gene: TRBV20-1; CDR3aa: SAEGAANIQY
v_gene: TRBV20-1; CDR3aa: SARALAGGRPVGETQY
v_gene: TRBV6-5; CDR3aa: ANRSGTGSGYT
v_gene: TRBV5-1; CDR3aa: ASSYRTSGGVKEQF
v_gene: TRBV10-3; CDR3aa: AISADTYGYT
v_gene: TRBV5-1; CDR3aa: ASSLEDKGHFLTDTQY
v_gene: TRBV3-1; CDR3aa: ASSQGQGVNQETQY
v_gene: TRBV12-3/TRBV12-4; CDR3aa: ASSLAGRHTEAF
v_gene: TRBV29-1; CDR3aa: SVERTSGSEQY